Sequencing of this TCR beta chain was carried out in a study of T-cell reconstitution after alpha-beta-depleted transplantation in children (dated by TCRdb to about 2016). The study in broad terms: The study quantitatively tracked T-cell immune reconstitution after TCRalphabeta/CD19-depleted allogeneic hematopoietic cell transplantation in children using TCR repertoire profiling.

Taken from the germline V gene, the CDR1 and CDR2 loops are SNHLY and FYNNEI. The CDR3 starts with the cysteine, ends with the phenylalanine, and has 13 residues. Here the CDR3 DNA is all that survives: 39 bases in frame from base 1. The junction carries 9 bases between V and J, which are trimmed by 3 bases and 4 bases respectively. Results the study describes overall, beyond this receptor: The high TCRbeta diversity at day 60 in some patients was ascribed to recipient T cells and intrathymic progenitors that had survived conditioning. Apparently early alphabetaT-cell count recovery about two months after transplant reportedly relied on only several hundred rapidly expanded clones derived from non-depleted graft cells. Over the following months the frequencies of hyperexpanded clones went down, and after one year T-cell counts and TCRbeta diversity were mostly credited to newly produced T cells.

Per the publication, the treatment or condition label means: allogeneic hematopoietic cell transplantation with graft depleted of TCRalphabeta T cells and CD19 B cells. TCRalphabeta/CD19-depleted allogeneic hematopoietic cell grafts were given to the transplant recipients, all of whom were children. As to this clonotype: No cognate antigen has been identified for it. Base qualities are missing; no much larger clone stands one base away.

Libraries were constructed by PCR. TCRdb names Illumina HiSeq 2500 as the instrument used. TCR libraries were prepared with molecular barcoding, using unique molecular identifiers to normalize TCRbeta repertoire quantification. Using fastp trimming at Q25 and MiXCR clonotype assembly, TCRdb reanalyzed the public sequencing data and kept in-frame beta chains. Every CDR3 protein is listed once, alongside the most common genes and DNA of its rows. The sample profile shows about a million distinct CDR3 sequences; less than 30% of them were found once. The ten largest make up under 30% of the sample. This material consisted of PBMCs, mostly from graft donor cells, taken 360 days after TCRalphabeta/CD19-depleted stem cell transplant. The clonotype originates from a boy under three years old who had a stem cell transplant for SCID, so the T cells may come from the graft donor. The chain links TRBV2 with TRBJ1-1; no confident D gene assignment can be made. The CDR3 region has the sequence CASSDQMVTEAFF. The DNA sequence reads TGTGCCAGCAGTGATCAGATGGTCACTGAAGCTTTCTTT.